Following are 19 T cell receptor beta chains from one sample sequenced in a study of naive and memory T cell subsets. Sample treatment: skin biopsy from PPD injection site in Mantoux-positive individual. An oligonucleotide containing a UMI was ligated to the 3' end of TCR cDNA. The SP2 primer and nested alpha and beta constant region primers amplified ligated cDNA in four rounds. TCRdb analysed the UMI-ligation and nested PCR reads with MiXCR anew, one entry per CDR3 protein. The table shows under 25,000 distinct CDR3 sequences, with roughly 6% occurring only once. The specimen was skin, collected from a tuberculin skin test site. The receptors originated from an adult in good health.

This clonotype was counted many times. The chain employs TRBV12-3 or TRBV12-4 and TRBJ2-1, with TRBD2 matching 7 bases. With V trimmed by 0 bases and J by 9 bases, 5 bases remained unmatched. This CDR3 contains 14 residues. The CDR3 spells CASSLAGGPGEQFF. The CDR3 bases are TGTGCCAGCAGTTTAGCGGGAGGGCCGGGTGAGCAGTTCTTC.

This clonotype has a count of ten or more. The V call is TRBV6-1, the J call TRBJ2-1; D might be TRBD2 (6 bases). From germline, CDR1 is MNHNS and CDR2 SASEGT. The CDR3 is made up of 16 amino acids. Trimming took off 5 bases at V and 0 bases at J, with 14 bases between the two ends. CDR3 sequence: CASSNLAVPSYNEQFF. The CDR3 region has the DNA TGTGCCAGCAGTAACTTAGCGGTTCCCTCCTACAATGAGCAGTTCTTC.

In this sample, this clonotype turned up many times. The chain has TRBV20-1 and TRBJ2-5; 15 bases are shared with TRBD2. CDR1 DFQATT and CDR2 SNEGSKA come from the germline V gene (reference sequence). This CDR3 contains 15 residues. V shed 8 bases, J shed 5 bases, and the junction held 9 bases outside the gene matches. The CDR3 is CSPSDGLAGGETQYF. CDR3 DNA: TGCAGTCCCTCGGACGGACTAGCGGGAGGGGAGACCCAGTACTTC.

At least ten counts were recorded for this clonotype. V gene TRBV27 combines with J gene TRBJ2-7, with D uncertain. CDR1 MNHEY and CDR2 SMNVEV come from the germline V gene (reference sequence). This CDR3 spans 13 amino acids. V lost 8 bases, J lost 7 bases, and 18 bases lay in between. As DNA, the CDR3 is TGTGCCAGCCGCTTGGGCAGCCTAGGGGAGCAGTACTTC. This encodes CASRLGSLGEQYF.

The V gene is TRBV24-1, the J gene TRBJ2-5, with D possibly matching TRBD1 (5 bases). Trimming removed 6 bases from V and 2 bases from J, with 9 bases in between. CDR1 is KGHDR and CDR2 is SFDVKD in the germline V gene. The CDR3 extends over 13 amino acids. DNA for the CDR3: TGTGCCACCAGTCCAGACAGACAAGAGACCCAGTACTTC. Protein product: CATSPDRQETQYF.

This clonotype came up many times. The chain has TRBV5-1 and TRBJ1-6; D is ambiguous. V gave up 1 base and J gave up 9 bases, with 5 bases separating them. CDR3 length: 12 residues. From germline, CDR1 is SGHRS and CDR2 YFSETQ. The CDR3 nucleotides are TGCGCCAGCAGCTTGAACATTTCACCCCTCCACTTT. Translating it yields CASSLNISPLHF.

This clonotype was seen a handful of times. The rearrangement joins TRBV14 to TRBJ2-1; perhaps D is TRBD1 or TRBD2 (6 bases each). Germline CDR1 is SGHDN and CDR2 is FVKESK. This CDR3 region has 13 residues. Trimming left V 4 bases short and J 7 bases short, with 11 bases between. CDR3 sequence: CASSRGARNEQFF. CDR3 in DNA: TGTGCCAGCAGCCGGGGGGCTAGGAATGAGCAGTTCTTC. The full variable domain, rest sourced from reference TRBV14 and TRBJ2-1, is EAGVTQFPSHSVIEKGQTVTLRCDPISGHDNLYWYRRVMGKEIKFLLHFVKESKQDESGMPNNRFLAERTGGTYSTLKVQPAELEDSGVYFCASSRGARNEQFFGPGTRLTVL.

This clonotype was observed at least ten times. DNA of the CDR3: TGTGCCAGCAGCCGCCAAGGGGGCCGGTTTAACACTGAAGCTTTCTTT. This sequence encodes CASSRQGGRFNTEAFF. This chain links TRBV7-3 with TRBJ1-1; 7 positions match TRBD1. The CDR3 runs to 16 residues. CDR1 and CDR2 (germline): SGHTA, FQGTGA. V trimming: 5 bases; J trimming: 2 bases; junction bases outside the gene matches: 11. Combining the CDR3 with reference TRBV7-3 and TRBJ1-1 gives the whole variable domain GAGVSQTPSNKVTEKGKYVELRCDPISGHTALYWYRQSLGQGPEFLIYFQGTGAADDSGLPNDRFFAVRPEGSVSTLKIQRTERGDSAVYLCASSRQGGRFNTEAFFGQGTRLTVV.

This clonotype came up many times. The chain is built from TRBV28 and TRBJ2-6; no clear D gene. The CDR3 runs 14 residues. Germline V CDR1 and CDR2: MDHEN, SYDVKM. Trimming took off 10 bases at V and 1 base at J, with 11 bases between the two ends. In DNA form, the CDR3 reads TGTGCCACCCGAGGACGTTCTGGGGCCAACGTCCTGACTTTC. Translating it yields CATRGRSGANVLTF.

This clonotype has at least ten counts. J is TRBJ1-1 and V is TRBV19, with D perhaps matching TRBD1 (6 bases). Germline V lookup: CDR1 LNHDA, CDR2 SQIVND (reference sequence). The CDR3 is made up of 11 amino acids. V was clipped by 7 bases and J by 11 bases, with 14 bases between them. The CDR3 here is CASKGTGSAFF. In DNA form, the CDR3 reads TGTGCCAGTAAAGGAACAGGGTCGGCTTTCTTT.

At least ten counts were recorded for this clonotype. The genes are TRBV30 and TRBJ2-1, with 10 bases identical to TRBD2. The CDR3 is 13 amino acids. V dropped 8 bases and J dropped 4; count of bases not matched to a gene: 5. Germline V gene lookup returns CDR1 GTSNPN and CDR2 SVGIG (reference sequence). CDR3 region: CAGGLADYNEQFF. CDR3 nucleotides: TGTGCCGGAGGACTAGCGGATTACAATGAGCAGTTCTTC.

This sequence joins TRBV19 and TRBJ1-5, with 7 bases lining up with TRBD1. The V segment lost 3 bases and the J segment 4 bases; nucleotides outside the gene matches: 6. Looked up from germline, CDR1 is LNHDA and CDR2 is SQIVND (reference sequence). There are 15 residues in the CDR3. The DNA for the CDR3 is TGTGCCAGTAGTATCCAGGGGGGGACGAATCAGCCCCAGCATTTT. Protein product: CASSIQGGTNQPQHF.

This clonotype was counted many times. This sequence joins TRBV2 and TRBJ2-5; 11 bases fit TRBD2. Trimming took 5 bases from V and 4 from J; bases not matched to a gene: 6. CDR1 and CDR2 (germline): SNHLY, FYNNEI. The CDR3 is 15 amino acids. The CDR3 sequence is CASSLAGGPTETQYF. The CDR3 DNA sequence: TGTGCCAGCAGTTTAGCGGGAGGGCCTACAGAGACCCAGTACTTC.

This clonotype was seen more than once but under ten times. The CDR3 reads CASSIGGRSVELFF. For the CDR3, the DNA is TGTGCCAGTAGTATAGGCGGGAGGAGCGTGGAGCTGTTTTTT. V and J are TRBV19 and TRBJ2-2, with 8 bases lining up with TRBD2. After removal of 1 base from V and 10 bases from J, the junction contained 5 bases not matched to a gene. CDR3 size: 14 residues. The V gene's germline CDR1 is LNHDA and CDR2 SQIVND (reference sequence).

This clonotype was counted at least ten times. The J gene is TRBJ2-2, the V gene TRBV13; no clear D. The CDR3 has 16 residues. V lost 0 bases, J lost 0 bases, and 8 bases lay in between. Germline V CDR1 and CDR2: PRHDT, FYEKMQ (reference sequence). CDR3 protein: CASSLGNSANTGELFF. As DNA, the CDR3 is TGTGCCAGCAGCTTAGGCAACAGCGCGAACACCGGGGAGCTGTTTTTT.

This clonotype was observed many times. The V call is TRBV7-3, the J call TRBJ1-1; D may be TRBD1 (6 bases). V gave up 3 bases and J gave up 1 base, with 6 bases separating them. Germline V CDR1 and CDR2: SGHTA, FQGTGA. The CDR3 has 13 residues. Here the CDR3 reads CASSFRGNTEAFF. In DNA form, the CDR3 reads TGTGCCAGCAGCTTCAGGGGGAACACTGAAGCTTTCTTT.

This clonotype showed up many times. V gene TRBV20-1 combines with J gene TRBJ2-6, with D maybe TRBD2 (6 bases). The CDR3 totals 19 residues. V was cut by 2 bases and J by 0 bases, with 20 bases left in between. Per the germline V gene, CDR1 is DFQATT and CDR2 is SNEGSKA (reference sequence). CDR3 sequence (DNA): TGCAGTGCTAGACCCCCTTCTGGGGGAGGTTCCTCTGGGGCCAACGTCCTGACTTTC. It specifies CSARPPSGGGSSGANVLTF.

This clonotype was seen only a few times. This chain's CDR3 is CASSLYVSTTEAFF. The CDR3, as DNA: TGTGCCAGCAGCTTATACGTGTCGACCACTGAAGCTTTCTTT. The chain is built from TRBV7-2 and TRBJ1-1, with no clear D. Trimming stripped 2 bases from V and 4 bases from J, with 11 bases between. The germline gives CDR1 SGHTA, CDR2 FQGNSA. This CDR3 region has 14 residues. The full variable domain, in which reference TRBV7-2 and TRBJ1-1 provide the parts outside the CDR3, is GAGVSQSPSNKVTEKGKDVELRCDPISGHTALYWYRQSLGQGLEFLIYFQGNSAPDKSGLPSDRFSAERTGGSVSTLTIQRTQQEDSAVYLCASSLYVSTTEAFFGQGTRLTVV.

Judged by abundance, this clonotype is medium-sized. J is TRBJ2-1 and V is TRBV29-1; 8 bases fit TRBD2. The length of the CDR3 is 13 residues. V lost 1 base and J lost 8; bases outside the gene matches: 4. Germline CDR1 reads SQVTM; CDR2 reads ANQGSEA. In DNA, the CDR3 is TGCAGCGTTGAAGGGACTAGCATCCATGAGCAGTTCTTC. Residues: CSVEGTSIHEQFF.